This T cell receptor (beta chain) is drawn from a study of blood T cell repertoires in COVID-19. Background on the study: The origin of the acute and convalescent COVID-19 samples was the United States, Italy and Spain. T cells, B-cell-depleted T cells, or PBMCs provided the cDNA or gDNA that served as material.

As handled by the study authors: Counts of nucleated cells, estimated from reference gene primer amplification, were obtained. Profiling relied on immunoSEQ multiplex PCR, and the TCRdb table lists in-frame clones only, not all of them. V and J calls and clone size are copied from that table; D and trimming were computed from the DNA. The sample contains some 170,000 clones, around 80% of which appear only once. Germline CDR1 KGHDR, CDR2 SFDVKD. V was pared by 6 bases and J by 3 bases, with 11 bases of the junction left unmatched. CDR3 length equals 16 residues. Sequencing input: peripheral blood. The source is a woman aged 65 to 85 with acute or convalescent COVID-19. V is TRBV24-1 and J is TRBJ2-7, with 9 bases identical to TRBD1. The CDR3 DNA sequence: TGTGCCACCAGTACCACCGGGACAGGGAGAGGCTACGAGCAGTACTTC. Translated: CATSTTGTGRGYEQYF.